This T cell receptor beta chain was found in a study of blood T cell repertoires in COVID-19. Background on the study: Samples representing acute and convalescent COVID-19 were sourced from the United States, Italy and Spain. Nucleic acid was either cDNA or gDNA, and it came from T cells, B-cell-depleted T cells, or PBMCs.

Germline V gene data show CDR1 as MNHEY and CDR2 as SMNVEV (reference sequence). V was clipped by 4 bases and J by 8 bases, with 5 bases between them. This CDR3 spans 10 amino acids. Under the authors' procedure: Nucleated cell number was recorded as an estimate derived from reference gene primer amplification. The method was immunoSEQ multiplex PCR; TCRdb's version includes in-frame clones alone and lacks a portion of them. The DNA gave D and trimming, while V, J and clone size come from that table. The data contain about 19,000 clones, 65% to 90% of them singletons. The sequencing sample was made of peripheral blood. The receptor comes from an older man with acute or convalescent COVID-19. The rearrangement joins TRBV27 to TRBJ1-1; the D gene is possibly TRBD1 (5 bases). CDR3 loop: CASSYREAFF. The CDR3 bases are TGTGCCAGCAGTTACAGGGAAGCTTTCTTT.